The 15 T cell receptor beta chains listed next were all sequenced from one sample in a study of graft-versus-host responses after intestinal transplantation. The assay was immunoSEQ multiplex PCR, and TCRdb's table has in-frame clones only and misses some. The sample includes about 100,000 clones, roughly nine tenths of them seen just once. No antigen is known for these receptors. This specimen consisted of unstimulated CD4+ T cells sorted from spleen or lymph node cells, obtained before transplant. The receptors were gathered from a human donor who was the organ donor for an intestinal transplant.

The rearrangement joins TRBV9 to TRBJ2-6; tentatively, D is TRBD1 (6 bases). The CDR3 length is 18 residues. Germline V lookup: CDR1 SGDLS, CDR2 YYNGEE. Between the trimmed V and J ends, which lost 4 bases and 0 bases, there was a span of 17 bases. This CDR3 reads CASSTQGQLSSGANVLTF. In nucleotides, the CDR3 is TGTGCCAGCAGCACCCAAGGACAGCTAAGCTCTGGGGCCAACGTCCTGACTTTC.

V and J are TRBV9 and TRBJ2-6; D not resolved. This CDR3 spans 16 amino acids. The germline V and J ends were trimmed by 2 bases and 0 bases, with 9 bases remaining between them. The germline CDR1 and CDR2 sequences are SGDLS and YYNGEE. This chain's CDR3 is CASSVIASSGANVLTF. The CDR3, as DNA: TGTGCCAGCAGCGTGATCGCCAGCTCTGGGGCCAACGTCCTGACTTTC.

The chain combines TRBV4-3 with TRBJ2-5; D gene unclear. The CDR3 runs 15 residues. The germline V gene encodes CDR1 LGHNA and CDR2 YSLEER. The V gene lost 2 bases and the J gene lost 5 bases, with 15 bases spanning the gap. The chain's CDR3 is CASSQWSLNIETQYF. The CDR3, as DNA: TGCGCCAGCAGCCAATGGAGCTTAAACATCGAGACCCAGTACTTC.

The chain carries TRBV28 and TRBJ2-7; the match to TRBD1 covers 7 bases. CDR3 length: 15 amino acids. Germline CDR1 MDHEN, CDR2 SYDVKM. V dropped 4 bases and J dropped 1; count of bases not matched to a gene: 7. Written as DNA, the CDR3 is TGTGCCAGCAGTTCTTCCGGGACAGAGTCCTACGAGCAGTACTTC. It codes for CASSSSGTESYEQYF. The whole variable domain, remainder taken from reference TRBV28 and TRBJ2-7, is DVKVTQSSRYLVKRTGEKVFLECVQDMDHENMFWYRQDPGLGLRLIYFSYDVKMKEKGDIPEGYSVSREKKERFSLILESASTNQTSMYLCASSSSGTESYEQYFGPGTRLTVT.

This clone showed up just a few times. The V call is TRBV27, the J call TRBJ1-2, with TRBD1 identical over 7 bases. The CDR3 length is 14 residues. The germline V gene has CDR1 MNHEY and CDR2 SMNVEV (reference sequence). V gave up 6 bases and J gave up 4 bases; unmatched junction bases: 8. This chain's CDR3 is CASRPDRPGYGYTF. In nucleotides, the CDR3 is TGTGCCAGCAGGCCGGACAGGCCGGGCTATGGCTACACCTTC.

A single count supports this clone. The CDR3 region has the DNA TGTGCCAGTGGGGGAAGATTCGACAGGGGTGCTGCAGATACGCAGTATTTT. It encodes CASGGRFDRGAADTQYF. This rearrangement joins TRBV19 to TRBJ2-3; 8 bases agree with TRBD1. Per the germline V gene, CDR1 is LNHDA and CDR2 is SQIVND (reference sequence). The V segment lost 8 bases and the J segment 4 bases; nucleotides outside the gene matches: 17. The CDR3 is 17 amino acids.

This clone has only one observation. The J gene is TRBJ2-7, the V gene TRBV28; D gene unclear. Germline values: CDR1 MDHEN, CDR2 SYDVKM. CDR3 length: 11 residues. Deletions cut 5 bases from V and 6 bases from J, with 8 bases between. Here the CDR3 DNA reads TGTGCCAGCAGTCGACTTTCCGAGCAGTACTTC. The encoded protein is CASSRLSEQYF.

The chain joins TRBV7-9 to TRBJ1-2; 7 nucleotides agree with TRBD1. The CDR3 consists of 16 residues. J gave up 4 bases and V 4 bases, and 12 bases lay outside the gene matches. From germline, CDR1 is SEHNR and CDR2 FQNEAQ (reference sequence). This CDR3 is CASSSITTGISYGYTF. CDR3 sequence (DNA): TGTGCCAGCAGCTCCATCACGACAGGGATCTCCTATGGCTACACCTTC.

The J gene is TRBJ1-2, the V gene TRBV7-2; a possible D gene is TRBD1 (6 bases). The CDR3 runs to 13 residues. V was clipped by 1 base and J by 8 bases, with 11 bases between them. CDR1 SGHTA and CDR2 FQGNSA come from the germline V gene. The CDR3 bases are TGTGCCAGCAGCTTAGTTGGGGGCGAGGGCTACACCTTC. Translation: CASSLVGGEGYTF.

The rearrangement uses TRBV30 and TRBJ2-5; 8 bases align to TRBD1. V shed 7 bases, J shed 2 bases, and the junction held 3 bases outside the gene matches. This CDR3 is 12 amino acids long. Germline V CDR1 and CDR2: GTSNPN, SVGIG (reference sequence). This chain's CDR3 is CAFDRGQETQYF. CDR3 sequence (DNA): TGTGCCTTCGACAGGGGACAAGAGACCCAGTACTTC.

In DNA, the CDR3 is TGTGCCAGCAGTGTTGGGCTTCTCCAAGAGACCCAGTACTTC. Translating gives CASSVGLLQETQYF. V gene TRBV6-1 combines with J gene TRBJ2-5; D remains ambiguous. The CDR3 loop spans 14 amino acids. The V end lost 4 bases, the J end lost 1 base, and 10 bases lay between the germline ends. Germline values: CDR1 MNHNS, CDR2 SASEGT.

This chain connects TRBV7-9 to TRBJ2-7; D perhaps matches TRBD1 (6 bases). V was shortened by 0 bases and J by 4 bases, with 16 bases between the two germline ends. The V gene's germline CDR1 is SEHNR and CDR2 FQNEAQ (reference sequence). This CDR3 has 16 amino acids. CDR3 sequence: CASSLALSYGQYEQYF. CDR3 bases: TGTGCCAGCAGCTTAGCGCTAAGTTACGGACAGTACGAGCAGTACTTC.

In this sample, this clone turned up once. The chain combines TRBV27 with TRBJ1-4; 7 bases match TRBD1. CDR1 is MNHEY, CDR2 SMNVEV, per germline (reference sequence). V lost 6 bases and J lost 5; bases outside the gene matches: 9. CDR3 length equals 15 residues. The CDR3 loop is CASSAAGTANEKLFF. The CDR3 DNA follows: TGTGCCAGCAGCGCAGCCGGGACAGCAAATGAAAAACTGTTTTTT.

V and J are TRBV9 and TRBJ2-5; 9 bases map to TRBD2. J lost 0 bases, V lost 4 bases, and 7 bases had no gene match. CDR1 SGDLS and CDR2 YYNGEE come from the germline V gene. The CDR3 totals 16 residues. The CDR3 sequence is CASSSRAGGYQETQYF. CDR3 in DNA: TGTGCCAGCAGCTCCCGGGCGGGGGGGTACCAAGAGACCCAGTACTTC.

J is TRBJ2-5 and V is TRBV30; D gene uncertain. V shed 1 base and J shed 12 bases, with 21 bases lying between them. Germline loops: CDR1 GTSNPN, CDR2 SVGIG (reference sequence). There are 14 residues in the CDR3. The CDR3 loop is CAWSAPQVQIRKYF. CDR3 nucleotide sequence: TGTGCCTGGAGTGCACCCCAAGTTCAGATACGAAAGTACTTC.